A selection of T cell receptor beta chains follows, all from one sample in a study of shared clonotypes between healthy human individuals. Only in-frame clones appear in the TCRdb table, and some are missing; sequencing was by immunoSEQ multiplex PCR. The data contain some 2,000,000 clones, 90% to 95% of them seen just once; the ten biggest clones take up 0.1% to 0.15%. The sample taken for sequencing was naive CD4+ T cells sorted from blood. The receptors stem from a man between 18 and 35 years old in good health. CDR3s include the opening cysteine and the closing phenylalanine or tryptophan. Fields, in order: D gene, J gene, clone size, V gene, CDR3 length, CDR3 protein, CDR3 DNA. The D gene is left open where the match is weak. A clone size is listed for some rows: how often the clone was seen (once, few, many), or a class if it is expanded.

>.|TRBJ2-3|once|TRBV5-1|14
CASRGGHAGDTQYF
TGCGCCAGCAGGGGGGGCCATGCGGGAGATACGCAGTATTTT
>.|TRBJ2-5|.|TRBV6-5|14
CASSSPRGRETQYF
TGTGCCAGCAGTTCCCCCAGGGGGAGGGAGACCCAGTACTTC
>.|TRBJ1-5|.|TRBV10-3|15
CAISEAPGVSQPQHF
TGTGCCATCAGTGAAGCCCCAGGGGTAAGTCAGCCCCAGCATTTT
>TRBD1|TRBJ2-7|.|TRBV4-1|15
CASSHPGQGPYEQYF
TGCGCCAGCAGCCACCCGGGACAGGGTCCCTACGAGCAGTACTTC
>.|TRBJ2-5|.|TRBV30|14
CAWSVGADQETQYF
TGTGCCTGGAGTGTAGGAGCAGACCAAGAGACCCAGTACTTC
>.|TRBJ1-5|.|TRBV5-1|13
CAGPAGFNQPQHF
TGCGCCGGACCGGCGGGTTTCAATCAGCCCCAGCATTTT
>.|TRBJ1-6|.|TRBV7-9|12
CASSLEIPPLHF
TGTGCCAGCAGCTTAGAAATTCCACCCCTCCACTTT
>.|TRBJ2-5|.|TRBV6-4|13
CASSETLGGTQYF
TGTGCCAGCAGTGAGACACTAGGAGGGACCCAGTACTTC
>.|TRBJ1-4|.|TRBV6-1|14
CASRNRASNEKLFF
TGTGCCAGCAGGAACAGGGCTTCAAATGAAAAACTGTTTTTT
>.|TRBJ2-1|.|TRBV5-1|14
CASSFGETLNEQFF
TGCGCCAGCAGCTTCGGGGAGACTTTAAATGAGCAGTTCTTC
>.|TRBJ1-5|.|TRBV19|15
CASSAPPYGNQPQHF
TGTGCCAGTAGTGCCCCGCCCTATGGCAATCAGCCCCAGCATTTT
>.|TRBJ2-5|.|TRBV2|12
CASSVLGETQYF
TGTGCCAGCAGCGTTCTCGGGGAGACCCAGTACTTC
>.|TRBJ2-5|once|TRBV7-7|15
CASSLAGTHEETQYF
TGTGCTAGCAGCTTAGCAGGGACACATGAAGAGACCCAGTACTTC
>.|TRBJ2-1|.|TRBV6-5|13
CASSYSSRVTQFF
TGTGCCAGCAGTTACTCTTCTAGGGTAACGCAGTTCTTC
>.|TRBJ2-3|.|TRBV9|16
CASSLGLAWGTDTQYF
TGTGCCAGCAGCCTAGGACTGGCTTGGGGCACAGATACGCAGTATTTT
>.|TRBJ2-2|.|TRBV4-3|14
CASSQGELAGELFF
TGCGCCAGCAGCCAGGGGGAGTTAGCTGGGGAGCTGTTTTTT
>TRBD2|TRBJ2-7|.|TRBV18|14
CASSPPSSGGEQYF
TGTGCCAGCTCACCACCGTCTAGCGGGGGCGAGCAGTACTTC
>.|TRBJ1-3|.|TRBV13|16
CASANSGGQDRNTIYF
TGTGCCAGCGCTAACTCAGGTGGTCAGGACAGAAACACCATATATTTT
>TRBD1|TRBJ1-1|.|TRBV29-1|12
CSVSNRGTEAFF
TGCAGCGTTAGTAACAGGGGGACTGAAGCTTTCTTT
>TRBD1|TRBJ1-1|once|TRBV7-2|17
CASSRRRGPRMNTEAFF
TGTGCCAGCAGCCGCCGCAGGGGGCCCCGGATGAACACTGAAGCTTTCTTT
>.|TRBJ2-7|.|TRBV29-1|12
CSVARDGLEQYF
TGCAGCGTGGCCAGGGACGGTTTGGAGCAGTACTTC
>.|TRBJ2-5|.|TRBV15|14
CATSRGTPQETQYF
TGTGCCACCAGCAGAGGGACACCTCAAGAGACCCAGTACTTC
>.|TRBJ1-2|.|TRBV2|14
CASSTDKDNYGYTF
TGTGCCAGCAGTACGGACAAGGACAACTATGGCTACACCTTC
>TRBD2|TRBJ2-1|.|TRBV18|15
CASSPASSGLHEQFF
TGTGCCAGCTCACCAGCTTCTAGCGGGTTGCATGAGCAGTTCTTC
>TRBD1|TRBJ2-2|.|TRBV13|15
CASSRDRGPGGELFF
TGTGCCAGCAGCCGGGACAGGGGCCCTGGCGGGGAGCTGTTTTTT
>TRBD1|TRBJ1-1|.|TRBV6-5|15
CASSKPTGSNTEAFF
TGTGCCAGCAGTAAGCCGACAGGGTCGAACACTGAAGCTTTCTTT
>.|TRBJ2-7|.|TRBV6-1|14
CASSEDGTSYEQYF
TGTGCCAGCAGTGAAGACGGGACCTCGTACGAGCAGTACTTC
>.|TRBJ2-3|.|TRBV30|12
CAWSLGRDTQYF
TGTGCCTGGAGTCTAGGGAGGGATACGCAGTATTTT
>.|TRBJ2-1|.|TRBV7-9|15
CASSLVGFVDNEQFF
TGTGCCAGCAGCTTAGTGGGTTTTGTTGACAATGAGCAGTTCTTC
>.|TRBJ1-1|.|TRBV6-5|16
CASSYRRPGSYTEAFF
TGTGCCAGCAGTTATCGTCGGCCGGGTTCATACACTGAAGCTTTCTTT
>.|TRBJ1-6|.|TRBV11-2|14
CASSLVQQNSPLHF
TGTGCCAGCAGCTTAGTACAGCAAAATTCACCCCTCCACTTT
>.|TRBJ2-7|.|TRBV6-5|12
CASSLETGGQYF
TGTGCCAGCAGCCTGGAGACCGGTGGGCAGTACTTC
>.|TRBJ1-2|once|TRBV6-5|15
CASSYGQGVNYGYTF
TGTGCCAGCAGTTACGGCCAGGGCGTAAACTATGGCTACACCTTC
>.|TRBJ2-3|.|TRBV11-2|18
CASSLGWYGDPTTDTQYF
TGTGCCAGCAGCTTAGGCTGGTATGGGGACCCAACCACAGATACGCAGTATTTT
>TRBD1|TRBJ2-7|.|TRBV7-9|14
CASSRRQGVGEQYF
TGTGCCAGCAGCCGGCGACAGGGGGTGGGCGAGCAGTACTTC
>.|TRBJ2-7|.|TRBV6-6|14
CASSYGRQRYEQYF
TGTGCCAGCAGTTACGGTAGGCAGAGATACGAGCAGTACTTC
>.|TRBJ2-3|.|TRBV6-1|14
CASSIDSGTDTQYF
TGTGCCAGCAGTATCGACTCAGGCACAGATACGCAGTATTTT
>.|TRBJ2-7|.|TRBV5-1|16
CASSLGTWGMSYEQYF
TGCGCCAGCAGCTTGGGTACCTGGGGAATGTCCTACGAGCAGTACTTC
>.|TRBJ2-4|.|TRBV6-5|14
CASSPGLAKNIQYF
TGTGCCAGCAGTCCAGGCTTAGCCAAAAACATTCAGTACTTC